This T cell receptor beta chain was captured by sequencing in a study of cytomegalovirus exposure and HLA in healthy donors. Study overall: An analysis done earlier identified 90 million to 120 million unique TCR beta sequences from 150 million to 200 million T cells. The study, taken as a whole, reports: Whilst most TCR sequences proved rare, a subset of public TCRs occurred across many donors. Reportedly, a later analysis found an Asian-associated ancestry cluster had fewer N-insertions than the roughly 630-donor mean. It has been reported that TCR beta sequences accurately predicted the HLA-A and HLA-B alleles of most subjects.

Germline V lookup: CDR1 SGHAT, CDR2 FQNNGV. The V end lost 5 bases, the J end lost 0 bases, and 15 bases lay between the germline ends. The CDR3 spans 16 residues. The PCR had 60 Vbeta and 13 Jbeta primers. Method: immunoSEQ multiplex PCR; TCRdb's copy keeps in-frame clones and lacks some. The data contain about 110,000 clones, 73% of them singletons. Only a few counts were recorded for this clone. The antigen remains unidentified. The V and J genes are TRBV11-2 and TRBJ2-3, with D hard to call. Sample: PBMCs. This sequence originates from a woman aged 40 to 50 in good health and CMV-seronegative. CDR3 in DNA: TGTGCCAGCAGCCCCCGGGTAGCTGCTAGCACAGATACGCAGTATTTT. Translation gives CASSPRVAASTDTQYF.